The rows below give T cell receptor beta chains drawn from one sample of a study of blood T cell repertoires in COVID-19. TCRdb keeps only in-frame clones here, not all; method: immunoSEQ multiplex PCR. There are roughly 170,000 clones in the sample; approximately 80% occur only once, and roughly 6.8% lies in the top ten. Material: peripheral blood. These receptors all come from a human donor in a cohort sampled during active COVID-19. Each CDR3 is given with its conserved first and last residue. A D gene is named only where the DNA matches it firmly. Part of the rows lack a size; the others show once, few, many or a class for expanded clones.

j_call d_call cdr3_length clone_size v_call cdr3_nt cdr3_aa
TRBJ2-1 NA 13 NA TRBV29-1 TGCAGCGTAGCCGTCGGGGGGCAAGGTGAGCAGTTCTTC CSVAVGGQGEQFF
TRBJ2-1 TRBD1 14 NA TRBV9 TGTGCCAGCAGCGCCAGGGGGACAAGGGATGAGCAGTTCTTC CASSARGTRDEQFF
TRBJ2-3 TRBD2 15 once TRBV7-3 TGTGCCAGCAGCTTAGTGGTAGCGGGGGAAGATACGCAGTATTTT CASSLVVAGEDTQYF
TRBJ1-4 NA 16 NA TRBV18 TGTGCCAGCTCACCACCGATGGGGCAAACTAATGAAAAACTGTTTTTT CASSPPMGQTNEKLFF
TRBJ2-1 TRBD2 17 NA TRBV7-3 TGTGCCAGCAGCTTAACCGGCGGGGGGGCCCCCTACAATGAGCAGTTCTTC CASSLTGGGAPYNEQFF
TRBJ2-1 NA 17 NA TRBV9 TGTGCCAGCAGCGTAGAGGGGCGCTACGACTCCTACAATGAGCAGTTCTTC CASSVEGRYDSYNEQFF
TRBJ2-6 NA 14 NA TRBV19 TGTGCCAGTAGTCAGGACTTTGGGGCCAACGTCCTGACTTTC CASSQDFGANVLTF
TRBJ2-1 TRBD1 16 NA TRBV27 TGTGCCAGCAGTACCCGACAGGGGAACTCCTACAATGAGCAGTTCTTC CASSTRQGNSYNEQFF
TRBJ1-2 TRBD1 15 NA TRBV13 TGTGCCAGCAGCTTAGAAGGGGGCCGGGGCTATGGCTACACCTTC CASSLEGGRGYGYTF
TRBJ1-4 NA 15 NA TRBV28 TGTGCCAGCGGTAGTAAACAGGGCCCGAATGAAAAACTGTTTTTT CASGSKQGPNEKLFF
TRBJ2-1 NA 14 NA TRBV30 TGTGCCTGCATGTTGGGGAGCTCCTACAATGAGCAGTTCTTC CACMLGSSYNEQFF
TRBJ2-7 NA 14 many TRBV19 TGTGCCAGTAGCCCCCTGGGAGCTTCCTACGAGCAGTACTTC CASSPLGASYEQYF
TRBJ2-5 TRBD1 15 NA TRBV15 TGTGCCACCAGCAGAGATTCGGACAGGGGAGAGACCCAGTACTTC CATSRDSDRGETQYF
TRBJ1-1 NA 14 NA TRBV29-1 TGCAGCGCTGCTGGGGCCTTAGGGAACACTGAAGCTTTCTTT CSAAGALGNTEAFF
TRBJ1-1 NA 13 NA TRBV7-2 TGTGCCAGCAGCTTGCGCCCAGGCTCTGAAGCTTTCTTT CASSLRPGSEAFF
TRBJ2-6 NA 17 NA TRBV7-3 TGTGCCAGCAGCTTAAACCCGTCCGGGGCTGGGGCCAACGTCCTGACTTTC CASSLNPSGAGANVLTF
TRBJ2-7 TRBD2 16 NA TRBV4-1 TGCGCCAGCAGCCAAGGGGCTAGCGGGGCTTTCTACGAGCAGTACTTC CASSQGASGAFYEQYF
TRBJ2-1 TRBD1 16 NA TRBV7-6 TGTGCCAGCAGCTCAACTACAGGGGTCTCCTACAATGAGCAGTTCTTC CASSSTTGVSYNEQFF
TRBJ2-1 NA 15 NA TRBV9 TGTGCCAGCAGCGAGGACATTAGCTCCTACAATGAGCAGTTCTTC CASSEDISSYNEQFF
TRBJ1-1 TRBD1 13 NA TRBV6-4 TGTGCCAGCAGTGACTCGGGACAGGGTAAAGCTTTCTTT CASSDSGQGKAFF
TRBJ2-7 TRBD1 16 few TRBV7-6 TGTGCCAGCAGCTTAGCGGGACAGGTAAACTCCTACGAGCAGTACTTC CASSLAGQVNSYEQYF
TRBJ1-4 TRBD1 18 NA TRBV7-3 TGTGCCAGCAGCTTAAACCGAGAGAGGGGGACAGGGGGAGAAAAACTGTTTTTT CASSLNRERGTGGEKLFF
TRBJ1-2 NA 14 NA TRBV4-1 TGCGCCAGCAGCCTTCGGACTTGGAACTATGGCTACACCTTC CASSLRTWNYGYTF
TRBJ1-1 NA 15 NA TRBV7-9 TGTGCCAGCAGCTTAGTCCGGACGGGGTTCACTGAAGCTTTCTTT CASSLVRTGFTEAFF
TRBJ2-5 TRBD2 19 NA TRBV4-1 TGCGCCAGCAGCCAAGGACTAGCGGGGGGGACAGGGTACCAAGAGACCCAGTACTTC CASSQGLAGGTGYQETQYF
TRBJ1-2 NA 12 once TRBV2 TGTGCCAGCACTGTCCCCCCCAGTGGCTACACCTTC CASTVPPSGYTF
TRBJ2-7 TRBD2 15 NA TRBV4-1 TGCGCCAGCAGCCACGCCGGGACTAGCGGGTACGAGCAGTACTTC CASSHAGTSGYEQYF
TRBJ1-2 NA 13 NA TRBV2 TGTGCCAGCACCGAACCCGAGAACTATGGCTACACCTTC CASTEPENYGYTF